This T cell receptor (beta chain) was captured by sequencing in a study of post-analysis software for immune sequencing data (dated by TCRdb to 2014 to 2015). Background for the entire study: Recorded disease courses included relapsing-remitting, secondary progressive and progressive-relapsing multiple sclerosis, with some patients lacking subtype annotation. The patient repertoires were compared against roughly 12 previously published healthy control repertoires obtained from donors aged 6 to 25 years. A subset of samples was prepared in parallel using single-end sample barcoding, then pooled and co-amplified after Illumina adapter ligation.

The CDR3 holds 18 amino acids from the cysteine to the phenylalanine. The entry retains the CDR3 DNA only, 54 bases that are in frame from base 1. V is pruned by 2 bases and J by 0 bases, leaving 6 bases of the junction without a gene match. Via the germline V gene (reference sequence), CDR1 is LNHNV and CDR2 YYDKDF. To demonstrate the VDJtools post-analysis software, the study profiled TCR beta repertoires from the peripheral blood of about 13 young patients with multiple sclerosis. The multiple sclerosis patients were children and adolescents ranging in age from about 6 to 17 years. On this clonotype: Its antigen is still unknown. Base qualities are not recorded, but no much larger clone differs from it by a single base.

Library preparation was by PCR. Sequencing was carried out with an Illumina HiSeq 2500. To reduce PCR and sequencing biases, unique molecular identifiers were built into the TCR beta cDNA libraries. Per 1 to 10 million input T cells, 500,000 or so cDNA molecules were obtained, such that each molecule approximated one T cell. The patient libraries were prepared and sequenced with the same protocol used for the earlier healthy control dataset. Samples belonging to the same batch were prepared together, multiplexed and sequenced on a shared HiSeq lane. The authors' pipeline ran thus. MIGEC handled the raw barcoded reads, throwing out single-read molecular identifier groups before consensus assembly and CDR3 extraction. VDJtools was used for post-analysis of the clonotype tables, and diversity was normalized by down-sampling every dataset to the size of the smallest sample. Repertoire overlap clustering matched CDR3 amino acid but not nucleotide sequences to correct batch-related cross-sample contamination. TCRdb itself trimmed the public reads at Q25 with fastp, ran MiXCR and retained productive beta chains. When rows share a CDR3 protein, they turn into one entry using the most common DNA and genes. The V and J calls were not made by the authors but by TCRdb's processing. This sample lists 750,000 to 950,000 distinct CDR3 sequences; roughly 50% were detected once. The biggest ten clones account for approximately 4.5% of the sample.

What the research found in general, with its limitations: Four to six TRBV segments, including TRBV5-6, TRBV5-1 and TRBV20-1, were significantly more frequent in patients than controls. The multiple sclerosis patient group was slightly younger than the control group. Multiple sclerosis patients had significantly lower normalized Chao1 diversity than controls, a result that suggests substantial peripheral T-cell clonal expansion. Direct clustering with F measure revealed strong co-clustering of samples prepared in the same batch, which led to a batch-effect correction.

The rearrangement joined TRBV15 to TRBJ2-6; 8 central nucleotides agree with TRBD1. This TCR was sampled from a girl aged 5-17 years with multiple sclerosis. Sequenced input: blood. DNA sequence: TGTGCCACCAGCAGACGGACAGGGTCTTACTCTGGGGCCAACGTCCTGACTTTC. Translated, it gives CATSRRTGSYSGANVLTF.